The rows below give T cell receptor beta chains drawn from one sample of a study of graft-versus-host responses after intestinal transplantation. The antigens for these receptors are not known. Sequencing was performed with immunoSEQ multiplex PCR; in TCRdb, only in-frame clones are kept and a portion is missing. The sample lists about 85,000 clones, around four fifths occurring once. The sequencing used unstimulated CD8+ T cells sorted from spleen or lymph node cells, collected before intestinal transplant. The source is a human donor who received an intestinal transplant. Both conserved end residues are part of each CDR3. A D gene is named only where the DNA matches it firmly. Part of the rows lack a size; the others show once, few, many or a class for expanded clones.

clone size	D gene	V gene	J gene	CDR3 DNA	CDR3 protein
-	-	TRBV9	TRBJ2-2	TGTGCCAGCAGCGATGTTATGGGGTTAAGCGGGGAGCTGTTTTTT	CASSDVMGLSGELFF
once	TRBD1	TRBV9	TRBJ2-7	TGTGCCAGCAGCGCGACAGGGGGCTCCTACGAGCAGTACTTC	CASSATGGSYEQYF
-	TRBD2	TRBV4-1	TRBJ2-7	TGCGCCAGCAGCCCGACCTTAGCGGGAGGACCTGACGAGCAGTACTTC	CASSPTLAGGPDEQYF
-	-	TRBV4-1	TRBJ2-1	TGCGCCAGCAGCCCCTTGGGGATTGAGCAGTTCTTC	CASSPLGIEQFF
-	TRBD2	TRBV11-2	TRBJ2-3	TGTGCCAGCAGCTCCTCCCCGCGGGAGGCCCCGCATACGCAGTATTTT	CASSSSPREAPHTQYF
-	-	TRBV9	TRBJ2-3	TGTGCCAGCAGCGGCACACAAGGTACGCAGTATTTT	CASSGTQGTQYF
-	-	TRBV10-1	TRBJ1-5	TGCGCCAGCAGTGGGGGGGTCAGGGCCCATCAGCCCCAGCATTTT	CASSGGVRAHQPQHF
-	TRBD1	TRBV6-5	TRBJ2-7	TGTGCCAGCAGTCCCACAGGGGGCGAGCAGTACTTC	CASSPTGGEQYF
few	-	TRBV27	TRBJ2-1	TGTGCCAGCAGTACGGTCCGAGACAGCTCCTACAATGAGCAGTTCTTC	CASSTVRDSSYNEQFF
-	-	TRBV28	TRBJ1-1	TGTGCCAGCAGCCTAGGTCCCCTGGGGACTGAAGCTTTCTTT	CASSLGPLGTEAFF
-	-	TRBV13	TRBJ2-7	TGTGCCAGCAGCCCCTGGGGGACCGGCTCCTACGAGCAGTACTTC	CASSPWGTGSYEQYF
few	TRBD1	TRBV27	TRBJ1-6	TGTGCCAGCACCCCACAGGGGGGTTATTCACCCCTCCACTTT	CASTPQGGYSPLHF
once	-	TRBV28	TRBJ2-7	TGTGCCAGCAGTCCGGACTACCTTTGGGAGCAGTACTTC	CASSPDYLWEQYF
-	-	TRBV4-1	TRBJ2-5	TGCGCCAGCAGCTTAGACGACGGGGGTCAAGAGACCCAGTACTTC	CASSLDDGGQETQYF
-	-	TRBV5-1	TRBJ2-1	TGCGCCAGCAGCCAAATTTCCTACAATGAGCAGTTCTTC	CASSQISYNEQFF
-	-	TRBV19	TRBJ2-1	TGTGCCAGTAGTATGATCTTAAGCTCCTACAATGAGCAGTTCTTC	CASSMILSSYNEQFF
-	-	TRBV7-9	TRBJ1-2	TGTGCCAGCAGCCCGGGACAACGGTGGGATATTGGCTACACCTTC	CASSPGQRWDIGYTF
-	-	TRBV13	TRBJ2-3	TGTGCCAGCAGCTTAGCGCGCCCCTTAGATACGCAGTATTTT	CASSLARPLDTQYF
-	-	TRBV6-6	TRBJ1-5	TGTGCCAGCAGTTACTCGCTACATAGCAATCAGCCCCAGCATTTT	CASSYSLHSNQPQHF
-	-	TRBV21-1	TRBJ2-1	TGTGCCAGCCGCGAGGGACAGGGGAGGTCCGGGGGGGCGTACAATGAGCAGTTCTTC	CASREGQGRSGGAYNEQFF
-	-	TRBV23-1	TRBJ2-3	TGCGCCAGCAGGTCTCGCACAGATACGCAGTATTTT	CASRSRTDTQYF
-	TRBD1	TRBV7-9	TRBJ1-4	TGTGCCAGCAGCCGACAGGGCGATGAAAAACTGTTTTTT	CASSRQGDEKLFF
-	-	TRBV7-6	TRBJ2-2	TGTGCCAGCAGCGGTACCGGGGAGCTGTTTTTT	CASSGTGELFF
-	-	TRBV9	TRBJ1-4	TGTGCCAGCAGCGAGGGGGTCGGGGAAAAACTGTTTTTT	CASSEGVGEKLFF
-	-	TRBV5-4	TRBJ1-1	TGTGCCAGCACCACCTCGACAGGATACACTGAAGCTTTCTTT	CASTTSTGYTEAFF
once	-	TRBV7-8	TRBJ1-5	TGTGCCAGCAGCCGCTCGCGGGGGCTCAATCAGCCCCAGCATTTT	CASSRSRGLNQPQHF
-	TRBD2	TRBV7-8	TRBJ2-1	TGTGCCAGTCTTAGCGGGAGCTCCTACAATGAGCAGTTCTTC	CASLSGSSYNEQFF
-	-	TRBV10-3	TRBJ2-1	TGTGCCATCAGTGAGTGTTGCGGGTTCTACAATGAGCAGTTCTTC	CAISECCGFYNEQFF
-	-	TRBV27	TRBJ2-7	TGTGCCAGCAGCTACACAGTGCTCTACGAGCAGTACTTC	CASSYTVLYEQYF
-	TRBD1	TRBV23-1	TRBJ1-4	TGCGCCACCTACACAGGGGCTCTTGAAAAACTGTTTTTT	CATYTGALEKLFF
few	-	TRBV28	TRBJ2-7	TGTGCCAGCAGAGGACACAGGGTCTCCTACGAGCAGTACTTC	CASRGHRVSYEQYF
-	TRBD2	TRBV6-5	TRBJ2-7	TGTGCCAGCAGTTACTCAGGCGGGAGGGTCTACGAGCAGTACTTC	CASSYSGGRVYEQYF
-	-	TRBV2	TRBJ2-1	TGTGCCAGCAGTGAAACCCCGACGTCCTACAATGAGCAGTTCTTC	CASSETPTSYNEQFF
-	-	TRBV27	TRBJ2-1	TGTGCCAGCAGTTCAAGCAATGAGCAGTTCTTC	CASSSSNEQFF
-	-	TRBV4-1	TRBJ2-7	TGCGCCAGCAGCCACCCGGGACAATCCTACGAGCAGTACTTC	CASSHPGQSYEQYF
-	-	TRBV6-6	TRBJ2-3	TGTGCCAGCAGTACGCATGGATCGGTAGATACGCAGTATTTT	CASSTHGSVDTQYF
few	TRBD2	TRBV9	TRBJ2-1	TGTGCCAGCAGCGGATTAGCGGGGAGCTCCTACAATGAGCAGTTCTTC	CASSGLAGSSYNEQFF
-	-	TRBV27	TRBJ2-1	TGTGCCAGCAGTTTTGGCCGCCGACCCTACAATGAGCAGTTCTTC	CASSFGRRPYNEQFF
-	-	TRBV5-1	TRBJ1-2	TGCGCCAGCAGCTTGGTAGGGAGGGCCAACTATGGCTACACCTTC	CASSLVGRANYGYTF
-	TRBD2	TRBV10-3	TRBJ2-7	TGTGCCATCAGTGAATTGCTGACTAGCGGTACCTACGAGCAGTACTTC	CAISELLTSGTYEQYF
-	-	TRBV2	TRBJ2-5	TGTGCCAGCAGTGAAGCGCTTCTCAAGAGGATACAAGAGACCCAGTACTTC	CASSEALLKRIQETQYF
-	TRBD1	TRBV2	TRBJ1-1	TGTGCCAGCAGTCGTTTAGACAGGGACACTGAAGCTTTCTTT	CASSRLDRDTEAFF
-	TRBD2	TRBV10-3	TRBJ2-7	TGTGCCATCACCGAACTAGCGGGGGGGAAATACGAGCAGTACTTC	CAITELAGGKYEQYF